This TCR beta chain comes out of a study of T cell changes during pregnancy in multiple sclerosis. Produced via immunoSEQ multiplex PCR; TCRdb's table is partial and in-frame only. The top ten clones hold 2.5% to 3% of a sample with over 55,000 clones, roughly nine tenths of them seen once. CDR1 and CDR2 (germline): SGHVS, FNYEAQ. The junction had 9 bases not matched to a gene; V was cut back by 5 bases and J by 4 bases. This CDR3 comprises 16 residues. This specimen consisted of peripheral blood, obtained in the first trimester of pregnancy. The chain links TRBV7-6 to TRBJ2-5, with 11 bases that match TRBD2. The TCR comes from a female donor with multiple sclerosis, enrolled in a pregnancy study. CDR3 sequence reads: CASSPVLAGGGETQYF. DNA of the CDR3: TGTGCCAGCAGCCCAGTTCTAGCGGGGGGCGGAGAGACCCAGTACTTC.